Following are 22 T cell receptor beta chains from one sample sequenced in a study of T cell responses to AZD1222 COVID-19 vaccine. Only in-frame clones appear in the TCRdb table, and some are missing; sequencing was by immunoSEQ multiplex PCR. The sample consists of under 150,000 clones, around 90% of them appearing once. Specimen: peripheral blood, collected on day 0 of AZD1222 vaccination. The receptors originated from an adult in good health.

This clone was seen many times. The chain employs TRBV7-9 and TRBJ1-2; 12 nucleotides match TRBD1. CDR1 and CDR2 from the germline V gene are SEHNR and FQNEAQ (reference sequence). V lost 6 bases, J lost 0 bases, and 5 bases stayed unmatched. The CDR3 is 16 amino acids. DNA for the CDR3: TGTGCCAGCAGTCGGGACAGGGGGCTTACTAACTATGGCTACACCTTC. It codes for CASSRDRGLTNYGYTF. Complete variable domain (other parts from reference TRBV7-9 and TRBJ1-2): DTGVSQNPRHKITKRGQNVTFRCDPISEHNRLYWYRQTLGQGPEFLTYFQNEAQLEKSRLLSDRFSAERPKGSFSTLEIQRTEQGDSAMYLCASSRDRGLTNYGYTFGSGTRLTVV.

The chain is built from TRBV7-9 and TRBJ2-7; tentatively, D is TRBD1 (5 bases). Trimming shortened V by 3 bases and J by 0 bases, and 9 bases separated the two germline ends. Per germline, CDR1 SEHNR and CDR2 FQNEAQ (reference sequence). The CDR3 spans 14 residues. The CDR3 DNA follows: TGTGCCAGCAGCTTTAAGGGGAACTCCTACGAGCAGTACTTC. Amino acids: CASSFKGNSYEQYF.

The CDR3 sequence is CASSPRLAGTSSISYEQYF. In DNA, the CDR3 is TGTGCCAGCAGCCCGAGACTAGCGGGAACGAGCAGCATATCCTACGAGCAGTACTTC. The rearrangement uses TRBV5-5 and TRBJ2-7; 11 bases line up with TRBD2. Germline assignment: CDR1 SGHKS and CDR2 YYEKEE (reference sequence). CDR3 size: 19 residues. The V segment lost 4 bases and the J segment 1 base; nucleotides outside the gene matches: 16. The full variable domain, its missing parts supplied by reference TRBV5-5 and TRBJ2-7, is DAGVTQSPTHLIKTRGQQVTLRCSPISGHKSVSWYQQVLGQGPQFIFQYYEKEERGRGNFPDRFSARQFPNYSSELNVNALLLGDSALYLCASSPRLAGTSSISYEQYFGPGTRLTVT.

The chain links TRBV29-1 to TRBJ2-7; possibly TRBD1 for D (5 bases). Germline V CDR1 and CDR2: SQVTM, ANQGSEA. Trimming removed 4 bases from V and 0 bases from J, with 13 bases in between. CDR3 length: 14 residues. The CDR3 bases are TGCAGCGTTGGACAGAGGCTAAACTCCTACGAGCAGTACTTC. Residues: CSVGQRLNSYEQYF.

The rearrangement uses TRBV7-2 and TRBJ2-2; the D is unclear. Trimming stripped 5 bases from V and 1 base from J, with 14 bases between. Germline loops: CDR1 SGHTA, CDR2 FQGNSA. The CDR3 length is 16 residues. In nucleotides, the CDR3 is TGTGCCAGCAGCCCAGACTCCCCCCTGAACACCGGGGAGCTGTTTTTT. Protein product: CASSPDSPLNTGELFF.

The chain has TRBV24-1 and TRBJ2-3; 12 bases align to TRBD1. Germline-derived CDR1 and CDR2 are KGHDR and SFDVKD. V shed 3 bases, J shed 7 bases, and the junction held 7 bases outside the gene matches. The CDR3 runs to 16 residues. The CDR3 DNA follows: TGTGCCACCAGTGATCCCGGGACAGGGGGCTTTTATACGCAGTATTTT. Protein sequence: CATSDPGTGGFYTQYF.

The chain couples TRBV10-3 to TRBJ1-4; maybe TRBD1 (6 bases). This CDR3 region has 14 residues. The V and J ends lost 3 bases and 8 bases respectively, with 13 bases between them. The germline V gene encodes CDR1 ENHRY and CDR2 SYGVKD. CDR3: CAISEGGMPEKLFF. CDR3 nucleotide sequence: TGTGCCATCAGTGAAGGGGGGATGCCAGAAAAACTGTTTTTT.

The CDR3 region has the DNA TGTGCCAGCAGCCCGGTCCGGGCCCCTAACACTGAAGCTTTCTTT. This encodes CASSPVRAPNTEAFF. The rearrangement joins TRBV7-8 to TRBJ1-1; D not resolved. This CDR3 comprises 15 residues. Looked up from germline, CDR1 is SGHVS and CDR2 is FQNEAQ. The germline V and J ends were trimmed by 5 bases and 2 bases, with 15 bases remaining between them.

Only a few counts were recorded for this clone. The chain has TRBV7-6 and TRBJ1-2; TRBD1 aligns across 7 bases. The CDR3 contains 16 residues. With V trimmed by 6 bases and J by 2 bases, 12 bases remained unmatched. Germline assignment: CDR1 SGHVS and CDR2 FNYEAQ. The CDR3: CASSPTPAGGNYGYTF. The CDR3 nucleotides read TGTGCCAGCAGTCCAACCCCGGCAGGGGGAAACTATGGCTACACCTTC.

V gene TRBV7-8 combines with J gene TRBJ1-5, with a weak D call TRBD1 (5 bases). Trimming cost V 4 bases and J 1 base, with 8 bases left between them. Germline lookup yields CDR1 SGHVS and CDR2 FQNEAQ. The CDR3 extends over 14 amino acids. CDR3 amino acids: CASSSGRSNQPQHF. CDR3 bases: TGTGCCAGCAGCTCGGGACGGAGCAATCAGCCCCAGCATTTT.

The V call is TRBV30, the J call TRBJ1-5, with D maybe TRBD1 (5 bases). Germline V gene sequence: CDR1 GTSNPN, CDR2 SVGIG (reference sequence). Between the trimmed V and J ends, which lost 4 bases and 7 bases, there was a span of 20 bases. The CDR3 is made up of 15 amino acids. Here the CDR3 reads CAWNQGFSDGQPQHF. As DNA, the CDR3 is TGTGCCTGGAATCAGGGTTTCTCAGATGGCCAGCCCCAGCATTTT.

The chain has TRBV5-1 and TRBJ1-2; 8 nucleotides align to TRBD1. V shed 0 bases, J shed 8 bases, and the junction held 6 bases outside the gene matches. Germline values: CDR1 SGHRS, CDR2 YFSETQ. The length of the CDR3 is 14 residues. The CDR3: CASSLELTGAGYTF. Here the CDR3 DNA reads TGCGCCAGCAGCTTGGAGCTGACAGGGGCAGGCTACACCTTC.

The CDR3 DNA reads TGTGCCAGCGGGGACTTCCCTTCCTACAATGAGCAGTTCTTC. Translated: CASGDFPSYNEQFF. The rearrangement uses TRBV6-6 and TRBJ2-1, with D possibly matching TRBD2 (6 bases). CDR3 size: 14 residues. The V and J ends lost 8 bases and 1 base respectively, with 12 bases between them. Germline-derived CDR1 and CDR2 are MNHNY and SVGAGI (reference sequence).

V is TRBV28 and J is TRBJ2-3, with TRBD2 as a possible D gene (5 bases). This CDR3 has 13 amino acids. V lost 6 bases and J 0 bases, leaving 7 bases between the germline ends. Germline V gives CDR1 MDHEN, CDR2 SYDVKM. In DNA, the CDR3 is TGTGCCAGCAGGCGAGGGAGCACAGATACGCAGTATTTT. Amino acids: CASRRGSTDTQYF.

This chain connects TRBV7-8 to TRBJ1-1; 10 bases are a match to TRBD1. CDR3 length: 15 amino acids. Germline V lookup: CDR1 SGHVS, CDR2 FQNEAQ. The V and J ends lost 3 bases and 5 bases, in that order; junction bases with no gene match: 6. Here the CDR3 reads CASSLEGTGVTEAFF. The CDR3 DNA reads as TGTGCCAGCAGCTTGGAGGGGACAGGGGTAACTGAAGCTTTCTTT.

The J gene is TRBJ2-7, the V gene TRBV2, with TRBD1 matching over 8 bases. V gave up 6 bases and J gave up 3 bases; unmatched junction bases: 1. CDR3 length: 12 residues. Germline CDR1 is SNHLY and CDR2 is FYNNEI. The CDR3 sequence is CASRQGVYEQYF. CDR3 in DNA: TGTGCCAGCAGACAGGGGGTCTACGAGCAGTACTTC.

This chain uses TRBV6-6 with TRBJ1-5, with D tentatively TRBD1 (6 bases). V gave up 5 bases and J gave up 6 bases, with 14 bases separating them. Germline-derived CDR1 and CDR2 are MNHNY and SVGAGI (reference sequence). This CDR3 is built from 14 residues. CDR3 residues: CASSRQGSAQPQHF. CDR3 DNA sequence: TGTGCCAGCAGTCGGCAGGGGAGTGCTCAGCCCCAGCATTTT.

This clone has only one observation. The chain is built from TRBV7-3 and TRBJ2-7, with D unresolved. V gave up 0 bases and J gave up 6 bases, with 9 bases separating them. The CDR3 is made up of 13 amino acids. Germline V gene sequence: CDR1 SGHTA, CDR2 FQGTGA. The CDR3, as DNA: TGTGCCAGCAGCTTAACGTATAGCAGCGAGCAGTACTTC. Translated, it gives CASSLTYSSEQYF.

A single count supports this clone. This rearrangement joins TRBV6-5 to TRBJ2-1; 9 bases line up with TRBD1. CDR3 length equals 14 residues. Germline V CDR1 and CDR2: MNHEY, SVGAGI. The V and J ends lost 4 bases and 6 bases, in that order; junction bases with no gene match: 4. CDR3 bases: TGTGCCAGCAGTTCGGGACAGGGTACCAATGAGCAGTTCTTC. Protein sequence: CASSSGQGTNEQFF.

V usage is TRBV7-6 and J usage is TRBJ1-2, with TRBD1 identical over 8 bases. Germline loops: CDR1 SGHVS, CDR2 FNYEAQ. J lost 5 bases, V lost 5 bases, and 10 bases had no gene match. This CDR3 spans 15 amino acids. The CDR3, as DNA: TGTGCCAGCAGCCCTGGACAGGGAGACCTTTATGGCTACACCTTC. Protein product: CASSPGQGDLYGYTF.

The chain is built from TRBV7-9 and TRBJ1-2; 11 bases align to TRBD1. The CDR3 loop spans 14 amino acids. Looked up from germline, CDR1 is SEHNR and CDR2 is FQNEAQ (reference sequence). The V and J ends lost 8 bases and 6 bases, in that order; junction bases with no gene match: 8. The CDR3 DNA reads as TGTGCCAGCGGACAGGGGGCGCGGCGTGATGGCTACACCTTC. This encodes CASGQGARRDGYTF.

This sequence joins TRBV7-9 and TRBJ2-4; a possible D gene is TRBD2 (5 bases). The CDR3 length is 13 residues. The V gene's germline CDR1 is SEHNR and CDR2 FQNEAQ (reference sequence). V was trimmed by 1 base and J by 9 bases, leaving 10 bases between them. The CDR3 DNA reads as TGTGCCAGCAGCTTAGACTACCGGGGCATTCAGTACTTC. Translation gives CASSLDYRGIQYF.